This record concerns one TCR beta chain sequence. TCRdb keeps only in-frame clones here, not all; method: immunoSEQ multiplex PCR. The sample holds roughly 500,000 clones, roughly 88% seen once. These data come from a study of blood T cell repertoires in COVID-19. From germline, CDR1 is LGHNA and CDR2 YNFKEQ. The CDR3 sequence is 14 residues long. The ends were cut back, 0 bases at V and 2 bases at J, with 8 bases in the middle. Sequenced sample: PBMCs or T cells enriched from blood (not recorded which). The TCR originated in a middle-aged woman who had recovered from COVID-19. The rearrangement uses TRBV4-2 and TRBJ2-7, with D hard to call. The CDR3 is CASSQDLGPYEQYF. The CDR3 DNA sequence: TGTGCCAGCAGCCAAGATCTTGGCCCCTACGAGCAGTACTTC.